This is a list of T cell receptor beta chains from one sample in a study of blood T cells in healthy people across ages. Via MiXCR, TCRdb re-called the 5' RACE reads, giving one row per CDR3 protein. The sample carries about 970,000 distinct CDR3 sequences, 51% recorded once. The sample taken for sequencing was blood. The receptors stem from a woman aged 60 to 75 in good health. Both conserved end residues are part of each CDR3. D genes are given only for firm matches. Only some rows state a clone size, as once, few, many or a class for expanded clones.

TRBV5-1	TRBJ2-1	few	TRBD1	CASSLVLTRDRDRNEQFF	TGCGCCAGCAGCTTGGTCCTAACCCGGGACAGGGATCGCAATGAGCAGTTCTTC
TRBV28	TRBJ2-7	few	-	CASSDHRAYEQYF	TGTGCCAGCAGTGATCACAGGGCCTACGAGCAGTACTTC
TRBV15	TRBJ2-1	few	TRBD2	CATSRTRAGAGVSNEQFF	TGTGCCACCAGCAGAACCCGAGCCGGAGCGGGAGTTAGTAATGAGCAGTTCTTC
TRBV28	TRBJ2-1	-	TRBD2	CASSASLAGAYNEQFF	TGTGCCAGCAGTGCCTCACTAGCGGGGGCCTACAATGAGCAGTTCTTC
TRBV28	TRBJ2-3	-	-	CASSFDERGDTQYF	TGTGCCAGCAGTTTTGATGAGAGAGGAGATACGCAGTATTTT
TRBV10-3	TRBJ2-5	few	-	CAISDLGDQETQYF	TGTGCCATCAGTGACCTCGGGGACCAAGAGACCCAGTACTTC
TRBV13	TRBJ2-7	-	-	CASSRYNEQYF	TGTGCCAGCTCGAGATACAATGAGCAGTACTTC
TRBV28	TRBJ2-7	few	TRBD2	CASITGAGSYEQYF	TGTGCCAGCATTACAGGAGCGGGGTCCTACGAGCAGTACTTC
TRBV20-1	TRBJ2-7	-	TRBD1	CSARRDRGSEQYF	TGCAGTGCTAGGCGTGACAGGGGAAGCGAGCAGTACTTC
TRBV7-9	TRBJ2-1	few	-	CATYQSSYNEQFF	TGTGCCACCTATCAGAGCTCCTACAATGAGCAGTTCTTC
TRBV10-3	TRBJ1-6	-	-	CAISDDSFSPLHF	TGTGCCATCAGTGATGACAGTTTTTCACCCCTCCACTTT
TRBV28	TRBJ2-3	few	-	CASSFVADPTDTQYF	TGTGCCAGCAGTTTCGTTGCGGACCCCACAGATACGCAGTATTTT